A selection of T cell receptor beta chains follows, all from one sample in a study of blood T cell repertoires in COVID-19. Profiling relied on immunoSEQ multiplex PCR, and the TCRdb table lists in-frame clones only, not all of them. In the table there are over 150,000 clones, around 81% of which are singletons. The sequenced material came from peripheral blood. The receptors originated from a woman aged 80 or over with COVID-19, enrolled during active disease. Both conserved end residues are part of each CDR3. D genes are given only for firm matches. Some rows have no size entry. The others give once, few or many, or a class for an expanded clone.

d_call clone_size j_call cdr3_length v_call cdr3_aa cdr3_nt
- once TRBJ2-7 14 TRBV27 CASSPYAGLYEQYF TGTGCCAGCAGCCCCTACGCAGGCCTCTACGAGCAGTACTTC
TRBD2 - TRBJ2-2 16 TRBV7-9 CASGLVAGRNTGELFF TGTGCCAGCGGCTTAGTAGCGGGACGGAACACCGGGGAGCTGTTTTTT
- - TRBJ2-1 15 TRBV5-6 CASSLQGSSYNEQFF TGTGCCAGCAGCTTACAGGGAAGCTCCTACAATGAGCAGTTCTTC
- - TRBJ2-2 16 TRBV5-3 CARSFQGRKGGGELFF TGTGCCAGAAGCTTTCAGGGGCGTAAGGGCGGCGGGGAGCTGTTTTTT
- - TRBJ2-1 13 TRBV24-1 CATSDPTENEQFF TGTGCCACCAGTGACCCGACTGAGAATGAGCAGTTCTTC
TRBD2 - TRBJ2-2 18 TRBV7-9 CASSLEILAGAIGGELFF TGTGCCAGCAGCTTAGAGATCCTAGCGGGAGCTATCGGCGGGGAGCTGTTTTTT
- - TRBJ1-4 15 TRBV3-1/TRBV3-2 CASSLSQGTNEKLFF TGTGCCAGCAGCCTCTCACAGGGTACTAATGAAAAACTGTTTTTT
TRBD1 - TRBJ2-7 16 TRBV19 CASSIHTGTGGYEQYF TGTGCCAGTAGTATCCATACCGGGACAGGGGGCTACGAGCAGTACTTC
- - TRBJ1-2 15 TRBV6-5 CASSYSRTTGYGYTF TGTGCCAGCAGTTACTCGAGGACCACAGGGTATGGCTACACCTTC
- - TRBJ1-1 11 TRBV29-1 CSVAGESEAFF TGCAGCGTGGCAGGGGAGTCTGAAGCTTTCTTT
- - TRBJ1-2 12 TRBV2 CASGSWGYGYTF TGTGCCAGCGGGAGTTGGGGCTATGGCTACACCTTC
TRBD1 - TRBJ1-1 14 TRBV18 CASSRQGIDTEAFF TGTGCCAGCTCTCGACAGGGAATTGACACTGAAGCTTTCTTT
- - TRBJ2-2 13 TRBV28 CASSFSNTGELFF TGTGCCAGCAGTTTTTCTAACACCGGGGAGCTGTTTTTT
TRBD2 - TRBJ2-1 16 TRBV7-9 CASSLGGGRAHNEQFF TGTGCCAGCAGCTTAGGGGGCGGGAGGGCTCACAATGAGCAGTTCTTC
- - TRBJ1-4 14 TRBV30 CAWSADIYYEKLFF TGTGCCTGGAGCGCTGATATATACTATGAAAAACTGTTTTTT
TRBD1 - TRBJ2-2 18 TRBV19 CASSKPRDRNPNTGELFF TGTGCCAGTAGCAAACCTCGGGACAGGAACCCGAACACCGGGGAGCTGTTTTTT
TRBD2 - TRBJ2-2 16 TRBV18 CASSPRTSGYTGELFF TGTGCCAGCTCACCCCGGACTAGCGGCTACACCGGGGAGCTGTTTTTT
TRBD1 - TRBJ1-5 15 TRBV4-2 CASSLGTGYNQPQHF TGTGCCAGCAGCCTTGGGACAGGCTACAATCAGCCCCAGCATTTT
- - TRBJ2-7 15 TRBV19 CASSLPTGDTYEQYF TGTGCCAGTAGTCTCCCCACCGGGGACACCTACGAGCAGTACTTC
TRBD1 - TRBJ2-2 15 TRBV5-6 CASSFRDRATGELFF TGTGCCAGCAGCTTCCGGGACAGGGCCACCGGGGAGCTGTTTTTT